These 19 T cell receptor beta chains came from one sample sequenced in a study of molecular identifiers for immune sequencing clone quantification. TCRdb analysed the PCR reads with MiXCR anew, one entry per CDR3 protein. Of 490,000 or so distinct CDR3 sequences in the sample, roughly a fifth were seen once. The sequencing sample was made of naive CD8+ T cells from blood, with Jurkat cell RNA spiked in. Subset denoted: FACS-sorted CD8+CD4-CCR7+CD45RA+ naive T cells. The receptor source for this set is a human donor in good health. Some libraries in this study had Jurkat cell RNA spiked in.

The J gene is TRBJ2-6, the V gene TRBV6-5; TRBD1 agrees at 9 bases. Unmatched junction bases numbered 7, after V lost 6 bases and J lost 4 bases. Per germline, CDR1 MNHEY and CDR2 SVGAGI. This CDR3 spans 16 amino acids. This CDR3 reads CASRGTGSGGANVLTF. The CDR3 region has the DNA TGTGCCAGCAGAGGGACAGGGTCCGGCGGGGCCAACGTCCTGACTTTC.

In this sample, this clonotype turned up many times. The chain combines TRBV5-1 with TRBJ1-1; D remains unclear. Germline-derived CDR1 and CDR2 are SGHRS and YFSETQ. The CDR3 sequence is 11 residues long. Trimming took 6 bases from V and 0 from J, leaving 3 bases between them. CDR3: CASTLNTEAFF. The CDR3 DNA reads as TGCGCCAGCACCCTGAACACTGAAGCTTTCTTT. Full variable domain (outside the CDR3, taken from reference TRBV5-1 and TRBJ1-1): KAGVTQTPRYLIKTRGQQVTLSCSPISGHRSVSWYQQTPGQGLQFLFEYFSETQRNKGNFPGRFSGRQFSNSRSEMNVSTLELGDSALYLCASTLNTEAFFGQGTRLTVV.

The CDR3 spells CASSNRDTPYEQYF. The CDR3 bases are TGTGCCAGCAGCAACCGGGACACCCCCTACGAGCAGTACTTC. The chain combines TRBV7-2 with TRBJ2-7; TRBD1 might be the D (6 bases). This CDR3 has 14 amino acids. Trimming stripped 5 bases from V and 2 bases from J, with 13 bases between. In germline, CDR1 is SGHTA, CDR2 FQGNSA.

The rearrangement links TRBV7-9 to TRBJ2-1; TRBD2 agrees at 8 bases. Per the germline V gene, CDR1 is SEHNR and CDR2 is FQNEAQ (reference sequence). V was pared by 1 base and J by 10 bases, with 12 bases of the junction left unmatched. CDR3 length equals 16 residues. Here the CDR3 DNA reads TGTGCCAGCAGCTTAGTTTCGGGGGGGGTTCTCATAGAGCAGTTCTTC. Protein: CASSLVSGGVLIEQFF.

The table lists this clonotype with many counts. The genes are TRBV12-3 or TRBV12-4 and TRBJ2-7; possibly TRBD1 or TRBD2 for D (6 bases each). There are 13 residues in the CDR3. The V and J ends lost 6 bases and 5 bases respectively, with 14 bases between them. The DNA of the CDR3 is TGTGCCAGCAGAGGGGGGTCGGCCCACGAGCAGTACTTC. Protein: CASRGGSAHEQYF.

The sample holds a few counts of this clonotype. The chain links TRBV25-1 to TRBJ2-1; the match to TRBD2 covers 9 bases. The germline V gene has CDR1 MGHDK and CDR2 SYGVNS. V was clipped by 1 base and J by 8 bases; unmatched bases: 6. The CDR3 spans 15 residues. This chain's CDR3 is CASSEFRLAVDEQFF. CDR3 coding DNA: TGTGCCAGCAGTGAATTTCGACTAGCGGTCGATGAGCAGTTCTTC.

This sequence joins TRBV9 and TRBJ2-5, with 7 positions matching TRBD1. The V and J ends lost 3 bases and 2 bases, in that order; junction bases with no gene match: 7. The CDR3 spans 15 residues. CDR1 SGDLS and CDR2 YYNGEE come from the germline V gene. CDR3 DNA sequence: TGTGCCAGCAGCGCGGGACAGACATTACAAGAGACCCAGTACTTC. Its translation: CASSAGQTLQETQYF.

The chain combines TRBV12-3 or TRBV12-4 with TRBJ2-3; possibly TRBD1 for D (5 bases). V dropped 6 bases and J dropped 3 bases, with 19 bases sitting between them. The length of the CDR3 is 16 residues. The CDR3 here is CASSLHVTVSTDTQYF. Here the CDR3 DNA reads TGTGCCAGCAGCTTACACGTGACAGTTTCTACAGATACGCAGTATTTT.

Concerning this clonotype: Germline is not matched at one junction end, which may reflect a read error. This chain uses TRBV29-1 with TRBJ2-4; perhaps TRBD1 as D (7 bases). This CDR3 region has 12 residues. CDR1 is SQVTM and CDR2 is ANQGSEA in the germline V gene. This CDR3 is CCVPGGGEDQYF. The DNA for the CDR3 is TGCTGCGTCCCAGGGGGAGGCGAGGATCAGTACTTC.

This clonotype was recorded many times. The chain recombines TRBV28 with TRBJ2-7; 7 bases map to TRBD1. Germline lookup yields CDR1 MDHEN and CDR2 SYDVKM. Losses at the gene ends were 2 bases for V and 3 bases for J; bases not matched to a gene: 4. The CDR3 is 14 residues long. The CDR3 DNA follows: TGTGCCAGCAGTTTACGACAGGGCATCTACGAGCAGTACTTC. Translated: CASSLRQGIYEQYF. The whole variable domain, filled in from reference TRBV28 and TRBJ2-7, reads DVKVTQSSRYLVKRTGEKVFLECVQDMDHENMFWYRQDPGLGLRLIYFSYDVKMKEKGDIPEGYSVSREKKERFSLILESASTNQTSMYLCASSLRQGIYEQYFGPGTRLTVT.

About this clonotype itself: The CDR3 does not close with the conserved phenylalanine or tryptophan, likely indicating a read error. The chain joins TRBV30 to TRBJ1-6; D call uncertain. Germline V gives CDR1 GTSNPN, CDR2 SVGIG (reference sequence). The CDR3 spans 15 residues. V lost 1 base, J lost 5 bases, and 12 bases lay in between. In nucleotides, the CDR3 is TGTGCCTGGAGTGAGCTGGCATCCCATAATTCACCCCTCCACCTT. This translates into CAWSELASHNSPLHL.

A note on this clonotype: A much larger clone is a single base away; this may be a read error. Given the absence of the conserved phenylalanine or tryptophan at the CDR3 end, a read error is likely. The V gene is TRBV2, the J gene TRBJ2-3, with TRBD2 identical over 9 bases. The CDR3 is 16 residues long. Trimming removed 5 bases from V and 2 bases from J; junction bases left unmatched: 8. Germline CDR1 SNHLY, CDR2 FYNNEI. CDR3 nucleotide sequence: TGTGCCAGCAGTTCCTTACTAGCGGGCCTCACAGATACGCAGTATTTG. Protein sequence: CASSSLLAGLTDTQYL.

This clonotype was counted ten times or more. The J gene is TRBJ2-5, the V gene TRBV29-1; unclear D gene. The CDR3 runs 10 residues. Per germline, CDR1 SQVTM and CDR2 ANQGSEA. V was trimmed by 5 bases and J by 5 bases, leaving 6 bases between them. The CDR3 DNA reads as TGCAGCGTTATCTTCGAGACCCAGTACTTC. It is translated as CSVIFETQYF.

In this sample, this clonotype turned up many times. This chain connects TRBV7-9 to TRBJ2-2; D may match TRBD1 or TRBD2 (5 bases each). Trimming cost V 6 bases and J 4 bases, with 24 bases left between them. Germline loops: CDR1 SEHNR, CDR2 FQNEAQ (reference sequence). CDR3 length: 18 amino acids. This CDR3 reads CASRAGTPAAERTGELFF. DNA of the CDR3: TGTGCCAGCAGGGCCGGGACCCCCGCCGCCGAACGCACCGGGGAGCTGTTTTTT.

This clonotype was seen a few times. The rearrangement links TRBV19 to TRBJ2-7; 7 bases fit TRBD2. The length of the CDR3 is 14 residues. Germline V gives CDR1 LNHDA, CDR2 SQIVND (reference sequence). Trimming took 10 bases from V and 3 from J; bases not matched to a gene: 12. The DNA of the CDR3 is TGTGCCACCTCAGTGGCTAGCGGCCACTACGAGCAGTACTTC. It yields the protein CATSVASGHYEQYF.

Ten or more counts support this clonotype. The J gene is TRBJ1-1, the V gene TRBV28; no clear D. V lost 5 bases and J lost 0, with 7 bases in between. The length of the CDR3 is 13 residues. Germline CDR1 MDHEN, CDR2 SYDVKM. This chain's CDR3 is CASSHYMNTEAFF. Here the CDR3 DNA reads TGTGCCAGCAGTCATTACATGAACACTGAAGCTTTCTTT.

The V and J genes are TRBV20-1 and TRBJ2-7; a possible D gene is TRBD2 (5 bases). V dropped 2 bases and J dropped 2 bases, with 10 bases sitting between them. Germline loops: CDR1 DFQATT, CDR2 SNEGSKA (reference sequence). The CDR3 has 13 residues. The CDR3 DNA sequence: TGCAGTGCTAGACCCCGAGGGACCTACGAGCAGTACTTC. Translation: CSARPRGTYEQYF.

In DNA form, the CDR3 reads TGCAGTGCACGGGGACTACTCTCTGGAAACACCATATATTTT. Encoded protein: CSARGLLSGNTIYF. The V and J genes are TRBV20-1 and TRBJ1-3, with a weak D call TRBD1 (5 bases). Trimming cost V 6 bases and J 0 bases, with 12 bases left between them. Per germline, CDR1 DFQATT and CDR2 SNEGSKA (reference sequence). The CDR3 runs 14 residues.

The DNA of the CDR3 is TGTGCCAGCAGCTTGGGATACAGGGGGCTAGACCCGAACACTGAAGCTTTCTTT. Protein sequence: CASSLGYRGLDPNTEAFF. V usage is TRBV5-4 and J usage is TRBJ1-1; 9 nucleotides align to TRBD1. The length of the CDR3 is 18 residues. Germline CDR1 is SGHNT and CDR2 is YYREEE (reference sequence). V shed 0 bases, J shed 1 base, and the junction held 10 bases outside the gene matches.